These 21 T cell receptor beta chains share one sample of origin, sequenced in a study of lymphopenia after photon versus proton radiotherapy. Only in-frame clones appear in the TCRdb table, and some are missing; sequencing was by immunoSEQ multiplex PCR. The data show some 25,000 clones, approximately 88% seen once. Sample: peripheral blood, taken from a patient treated with photon-based radiotherapy. The receptors stem from a man in his fifties or sixties with gastric cancer.

The rearrangement joins TRBV7-3 to TRBJ2-1; D is tentatively TRBD1 or TRBD2 (5 bases each). Germline V gene data show CDR1 as SGHTA and CDR2 as FQGTGA. Trimming stripped 5 bases from V and 7 bases from J, with 24 bases between. This CDR3 is built from 17 residues. CDR3: CASSPTSGARSGNEQFF. In nucleotides, the CDR3 is TGTGCCAGCAGCCCTACATCCGGGGCGCGTTCGGGGAATGAGCAGTTCTTC.

The rearrangement joins TRBV4-1 to TRBJ2-2; the D gene could be TRBD1 or TRBD2 (5 bases each). Germline CDR1 MGHRA, CDR2 YSYEKL. Trimming pared 1 base from V and 4 bases from J, leaving 7 bases between. The length of the CDR3 is 14 residues. The CDR3 nucleotides are TGCGCCAGCAGCCAAGGGGACCTCACCGGGGAGCTGTTTTTT. This translates into CASSQGDLTGELFF.

V usage is TRBV5-4 and J usage is TRBJ2-1; 12 bases align to TRBD2. V shed 3 bases, J shed 8 bases, and the junction held 9 bases outside the gene matches. Germline V gene sequence: CDR1 SGHNT, CDR2 YYREEE (reference sequence). This CDR3 has 16 amino acids. CDR3 DNA sequence: TGTGCCAGCAGCTCCGCGGTGCTAGCGGGGGGGGATGAGCAGTTCTTC. Translating it yields CASSSAVLAGGDEQFF.

The CDR3 region is CASSLTATSYEQYV. Here the CDR3 DNA reads TGCGCCAGCAGCTTGACAGCTACTTCATACGAGCAGTACGTC. J is TRBJ2-7 and V is TRBV5-1; D is uncertain. CDR1 SGHRS and CDR2 YFSETQ come from the germline V gene. The CDR3 totals 14 residues. Trimming cost V 1 base and J 4 bases, with 12 bases left between them.

The chain uses TRBV4-2 and TRBJ2-1, with D possibly being TRBD2 (5 bases). With 0 bases removed from V and 2 bases from J, the gap between germline ends came to 8 bases. From germline, CDR1 is LGHNA and CDR2 YNFKEQ. This CDR3 region has 15 residues. CDR3 nucleotide sequence: TGTGCCAGCAGCCAAGACGGGGAGACCTACAATGAGCAGTTCTTC. Residues: CASSQDGETYNEQFF.

This chain links TRBV6-1 with TRBJ2-7, with 9 bases lining up with TRBD2. Germline CDR1 MNHNS, CDR2 SASEGT. The ends lost 2 bases at V and 4 bases at J; junction bases unmatched: 3. This CDR3 has 14 residues. The CDR3 DNA reads as TGTGCCAGCAGTGAACTAGCGGGGTTTTACGAGCAGTACTTC. Its translation: CASSELAGFYEQYF.

The chain links TRBV2 to TRBJ2-7; D might be TRBD2 (7 bases). Germline V gene lookup returns CDR1 SNHLY and CDR2 FYNNEI. Trimming left V 7 bases short and J 2 bases short, with 9 bases between. This CDR3 region has 12 residues. CDR3 in amino acids: CASKGGAYEQYV. In nucleotides, the CDR3 is TGTGCCAGCAAGGGGGGGGCCTACGAGCAGTACGTC.

This clone has just a few counts. The chain recombines TRBV7-3 with TRBJ2-3, with D unclear. Trimming pared 4 bases from V and 3 bases from J, leaving 14 bases between. Germline V gene sequence: CDR1 SGHTA, CDR2 FQGTGA. The CDR3 runs 15 residues. The CDR3 loop reads CASSYSPFGTDTQYF. The CDR3 DNA follows: TGTGCCAGCAGCTACTCCCCTTTTGGTACAGATACGCAGTATTTT. The variable domain in full, with the rest retrieved from reference TRBV7-3 and TRBJ2-3, is GAGVSQTPSNKVTEKGKYVELRCDPISGHTALYWYRQSLGQGPEFLIYFQGTGAADDSGLPNDRFFAVRPEGSVSTLKIQRTERGDSAVYLCASSYSPFGTDTQYFGPGTRLTVL.

The table lists this clone with a few counts. V and J are TRBV7-9 and TRBJ2-2; D is unresolved. Germline values: CDR1 SEHNR, CDR2 FQNEAQ (reference sequence). Trimming stripped 2 bases from V and 6 bases from J, with 10 bases between. The CDR3 is 14 amino acids. The DNA of the CDR3 is TGTGCCAGCAGCTTACTCTTAGGTTCCGGGGAGCTGTTTTTT. It yields the protein CASSLLLGSGELFF.

The gene calls are TRBV2 and TRBJ1-2, with 7 positions matching TRBD1. The V gene end was trimmed by 4 bases and the J gene end by 1 base; junction bases not matched to a gene: 6. This CDR3 has 15 residues. Germline loops: CDR1 SNHLY, CDR2 FYNNEI. The CDR3 is CASSVGQGVNYGYTF. The CDR3 region has the DNA TGTGCCAGCAGTGTGGGGCAGGGGGTTAACTATGGCTACACCTTC.

This clone was seen just once. The chain uses TRBV12-2 and TRBJ2-7; no DNA check was done on the table's D call, TRBD1. TRBV12-2 is a pseudogene locus. There are 15 residues in the CDR3. The CDR3 loop is CASRLEVGVINEQYV. The CDR3, as DNA: TGTGCAAGTCGCTTAGAAGTAGGGGTTATAAACGAGCAGTACGTC.

Comments on this clone: The junction and the germline gene differ at one end; a read error may be behind it. The chain joins TRBV5-1 to TRBJ1-3; unclear D gene. Germline-derived CDR1 and CDR2 are SGHRS and YFSETQ. CDR3 size: 16 residues. The CDR3 sequence is CAGSIAAISSGNTIYF. The DNA of the CDR3 is TGCGCCGGCAGCATCGCCGCCATTTCCTCTGGAAACACCATATATTTT.

The V and J genes are TRBV7-2 and TRBJ2-1; 9 nucleotides line up with TRBD2. With V trimmed by 2 bases and J by 4 bases, 6 bases remained unmatched. The germline CDR1 and CDR2 sequences are SGHTA and FQGNSA. The CDR3 contains 16 residues. The CDR3 loop is CASSLWSGGLYNEQFF. DNA of the CDR3: TGTGCCAGCAGCTTATGGAGCGGGGGGCTTTACAATGAGCAGTTCTTC.

The chain links TRBV11-3 to TRBJ2-2; a possible D gene is TRBD2 (7 bases). Germline assignment: CDR1 SGHNT and CDR2 YENEEA. Trimming removed 5 bases from V and 1 base from J, with 11 bases in between. This CDR3 is built from 15 residues. CDR3 amino acids: CASSLGGLNTGELFF. The CDR3 DNA reads as TGTGCCAGCAGCCTCGGGGGGCTGAACACCGGGGAGCTGTTTTTT. Using reference TRBV11-3 and TRBJ2-2 for the parts outside the CDR3, the full variable domain is EAGVVQSPRYKIIEKKQPVAFWCNPISGHNTLYWYLQNLGQGPELLIRYENEEAVDDSQLPKDRFSAERLKGVDSTLKIQPAELGDSAVYLCASSLGGLNTGELFFGEGSRLTVL.

V usage is TRBV5-5 and J usage is TRBJ1-4; D is ambiguous. Between the trimmed V and J ends, which lost 0 bases and 8 bases, there was a span of 8 bases. Germline V gives CDR1 SGHKS, CDR2 YYEKEE (reference sequence). The CDR3 extends over 13 amino acids. The CDR3 region is CASSLVYREKLFF. In DNA, the CDR3 is TGTGCCAGCAGCTTGGTGTATCGGGAAAAACTGTTTTTT.

The chain links TRBV7-6 to TRBJ1-4; no firm D call. Trimming removed 1 base at V and 7 bases at J, with 10 bases between. Germline V CDR1 and CDR2: SGHVS, FNYEAQ. The CDR3 has 14 amino acids. The CDR3 is CASSLVDSGEKLFF. The CDR3 DNA follows: TGTGCCAGCAGCTTAGTAGACTCCGGTGAAAAACTGTTTTTT. Full variable domain (remainder filled in from reference TRBV7-6 and TRBJ1-4): GAGVSQSPRYKVTKRGQDVALRCDPISGHVSLYWYRQALGQGPEFLTYFNYEAQQDKSGLPNDRFSAERPEGSISTLTIQRTEQRDSAMYRCASSLVDSGEKLFFGSGTQLSVL.

The J gene is TRBJ1-2, the V gene TRBV29-1; tentative D call: TRBD1 (5 bases). The CDR3 sequence is 11 residues long. The ends were cut back, 5 bases at V and 3 bases at J, with 7 bases in the middle. The germline gives CDR1 SQVTM, CDR2 ANQGSEA. The CDR3, as DNA: TGCAGCGTTCAGGGCTACTATGGCTACACCTTC. Translation: CSVQGYYGYTF.

This clone is a singleton in its sample. The chain links TRBV19 to TRBJ1-5; TRBD1 matches 11 bases. This CDR3 is built from 15 residues. V shed 7 bases and J 3 bases; nucleotides not matched to a gene: 5. Germline CDR1 LNHDA, CDR2 SQIVND (reference sequence). The CDR3 DNA follows: TGTGCCAGTAAGAAAGGACAGGGGGCCAATCAGCCCCAGCATTTT. Residues: CASKKGQGANQPQHF.

In its sample, this clone was seen once. The chain has TRBV7-8 and TRBJ2-2; TRBD1 matches at 9 bases. In germline, CDR1 is SGHVS, CDR2 FQNEAQ. The CDR3 covers 15 residues. Trimming took 5 bases from V and 7 from J; bases not matched to a gene: 8. This CDR3 reads CASSEQGARGGELFF. CDR3 nucleotides: TGTGCCAGCAGCGAACAGGGGGCGCGCGGCGGGGAGCTGTTTTTT.

The chain combines TRBV11-2 with TRBJ2-5; D is ambiguous. The CDR3 is 13 residues long. CDR1 SGHAT and CDR2 FQNNGV come from the germline V gene. The V end lost 3 bases, the J end lost 5 bases, and 10 bases lay between the germline ends. In DNA, the CDR3 is TGTGCCAGCAGCTTTTCCGTCCGGGAGACCCAGTACTTC. Translated, it gives CASSFSVRETQYF.

The rearrangement links TRBV15 to TRBJ2-5; TRBD2 might be the D (7 bases). The better agreement between TRBJ2-7 and the DNA end casts doubt on the J call. Germline values: CDR1 LNHNV, CDR2 YYDKDF (reference sequence). CDR3 length: 15 amino acids. The chain's CDR3 is CATSRGGGPGDEQYF. The CDR3 DNA sequence: TGTGCCACCAGCAGGGGAGGGGGACCAGGGGACGAGCAGTACTTC.